This T cell receptor beta chain was recorded in a study of cytomegalovirus exposure and HLA in healthy donors. Study results and limitations: From TCR beta sequences, most subjects' HLA-A and HLA-B alleles were reportedly predicted accurately. In an earlier analysis, about 87% or about 30%: the productive usage of most TCR beta V segments.

The germline gives CDR1 GTSNPN, CDR2 SVGIG (reference sequence). The CDR3 spans 13 residues. V was clipped by 5 bases and J by 1 base, with 12 bases between them. Use of 60 Vbeta and 13 Jbeta primers characterized the PCR. Produced via immunoSEQ multiplex PCR; TCRdb's table is partial and in-frame only. The repertoire holds approximately 110,000 clones, with about 61% as singletons. Comments on this clone: Its antigen is not known.

The sequence was obtained from a man younger than 30 in good health and CMV-seropositive. The sequencing input was PBMCs. J is TRBJ2-7 and V is TRBV30, with a tentative D call TRBD1 (7 bases). The CDR3 region has the DNA TGTGCCTGGGGGGGGACAGTATCCTACGAGCAGTACTTC. Encoded protein: CAWGGTVSYEQYF.